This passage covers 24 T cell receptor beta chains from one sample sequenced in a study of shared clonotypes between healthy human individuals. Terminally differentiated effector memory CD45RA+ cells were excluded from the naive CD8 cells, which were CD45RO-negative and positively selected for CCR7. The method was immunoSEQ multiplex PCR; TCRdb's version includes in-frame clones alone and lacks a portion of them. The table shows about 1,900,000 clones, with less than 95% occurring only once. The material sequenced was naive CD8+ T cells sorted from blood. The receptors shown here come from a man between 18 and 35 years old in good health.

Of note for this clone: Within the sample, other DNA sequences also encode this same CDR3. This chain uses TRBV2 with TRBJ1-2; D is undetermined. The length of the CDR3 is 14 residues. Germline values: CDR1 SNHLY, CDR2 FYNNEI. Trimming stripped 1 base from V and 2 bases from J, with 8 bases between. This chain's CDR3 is CASSEGPVNYGYTF. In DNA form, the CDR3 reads TGTGCCAGCAGTGAAGGGCCGGTGAACTATGGCTACACCTTC.

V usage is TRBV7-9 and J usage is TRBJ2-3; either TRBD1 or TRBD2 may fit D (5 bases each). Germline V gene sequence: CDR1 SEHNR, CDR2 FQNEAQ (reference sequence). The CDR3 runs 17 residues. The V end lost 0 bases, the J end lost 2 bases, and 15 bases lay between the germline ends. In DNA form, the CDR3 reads TGTGCCAGCAGCTTAGCGAGGACGGGACCCCCCACAGATACGCAGTATTTT. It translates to CASSLARTGPPTDTQYF.

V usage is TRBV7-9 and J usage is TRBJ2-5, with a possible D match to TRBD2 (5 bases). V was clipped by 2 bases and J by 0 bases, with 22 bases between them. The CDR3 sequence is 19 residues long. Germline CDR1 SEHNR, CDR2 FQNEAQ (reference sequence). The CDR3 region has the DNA TGTGCCAGCAGCTTATTTGAGGTCGGGAACCTCTCGTACCAAGAGACCCAGTACTTC. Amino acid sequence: CASSLFEVGNLSYQETQYF.

CDR3 DNA: TGTGCCAGTAGTATAGGCGGTAATGAAGCTTTCTTT. This gives the protein CASSIGGNEAFF. This chain joins TRBV19 and TRBJ1-1, with D uncertain. Germline CDR1 LNHDA, CDR2 SQIVND (reference sequence). V was trimmed by 1 base and J by 7 bases, leaving 7 bases between them. CDR3 length equals 12 residues.

This CDR3 reads CASSPLGAGGTDTQYF. The CDR3 DNA reads as TGCGCCAGCAGCCCCCTCGGGGCGGGAGGCACAGATACGCAGTATTTT. V and J are TRBV5-1 and TRBJ2-3, with TRBD2 identical over 7 bases. The CDR3 totals 16 residues. Germline CDR1 SGHRS, CDR2 YFSETQ. V was pared by 4 bases and J by 1 base, with 9 bases of the junction left unmatched.

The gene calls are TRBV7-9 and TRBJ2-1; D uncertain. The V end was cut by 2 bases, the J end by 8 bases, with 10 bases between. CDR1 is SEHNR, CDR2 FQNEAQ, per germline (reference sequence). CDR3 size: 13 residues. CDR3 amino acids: CASSLIPFHEQFF. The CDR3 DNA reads TGTGCCAGCAGCTTAATACCCTTCCATGAGCAGTTCTTC.

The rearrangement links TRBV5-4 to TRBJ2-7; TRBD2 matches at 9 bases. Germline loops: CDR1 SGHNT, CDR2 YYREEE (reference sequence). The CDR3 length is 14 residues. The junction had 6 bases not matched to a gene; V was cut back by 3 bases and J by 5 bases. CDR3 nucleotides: TGTGCCAGCAGCTCAGGACTAGCGATAGACGAGCAGTACTTC. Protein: CASSSGLAIDEQYF.

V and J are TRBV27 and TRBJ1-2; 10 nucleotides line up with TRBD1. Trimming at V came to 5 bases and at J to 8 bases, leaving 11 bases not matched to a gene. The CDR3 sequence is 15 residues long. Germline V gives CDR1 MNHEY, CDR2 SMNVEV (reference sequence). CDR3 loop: CASSPRDRGGEGYTF. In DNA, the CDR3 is TGTGCCAGCAGTCCGCGGGACAGGGGAGGAGAGGGCTACACCTTC.

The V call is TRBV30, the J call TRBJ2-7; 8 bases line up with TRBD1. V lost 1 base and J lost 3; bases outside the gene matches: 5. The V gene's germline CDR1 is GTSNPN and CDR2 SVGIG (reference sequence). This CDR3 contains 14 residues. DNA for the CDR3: TGTGCCTGGAGTGATGGGACAGGACGCTACGAGCAGTACTTC. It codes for CAWSDGTGRYEQYF.

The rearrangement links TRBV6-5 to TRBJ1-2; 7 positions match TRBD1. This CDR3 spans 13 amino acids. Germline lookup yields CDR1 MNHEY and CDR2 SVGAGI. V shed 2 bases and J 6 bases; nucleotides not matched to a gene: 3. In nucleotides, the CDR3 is TGTGCCAGCAGTTACATGCAGGGGGATGGCTACACCTTC. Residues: CASSYMQGDGYTF.

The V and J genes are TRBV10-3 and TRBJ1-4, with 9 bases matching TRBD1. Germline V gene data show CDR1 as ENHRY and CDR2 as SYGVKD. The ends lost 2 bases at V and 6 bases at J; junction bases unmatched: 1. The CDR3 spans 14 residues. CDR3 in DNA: TGTGCCATCAGTGAGGACAGGGGGGATGAAAAACTGTTTTTT. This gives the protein CAISEDRGDEKLFF.

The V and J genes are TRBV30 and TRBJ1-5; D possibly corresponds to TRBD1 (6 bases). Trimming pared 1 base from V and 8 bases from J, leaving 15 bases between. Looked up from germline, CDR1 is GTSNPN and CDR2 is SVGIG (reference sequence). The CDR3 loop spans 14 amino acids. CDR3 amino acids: CAWSAGQSGEPQHF. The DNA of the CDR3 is TGTGCCTGGAGTGCCGGACAGTCCGGTGAGCCCCAGCATTTT.

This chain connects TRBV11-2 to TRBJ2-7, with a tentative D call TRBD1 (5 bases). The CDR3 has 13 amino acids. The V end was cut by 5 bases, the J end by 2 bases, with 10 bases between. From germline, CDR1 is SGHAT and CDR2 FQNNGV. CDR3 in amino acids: CASSPTAAYEQYF. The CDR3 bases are TGTGCCAGCAGCCCGACAGCCGCCTACGAGCAGTACTTC.

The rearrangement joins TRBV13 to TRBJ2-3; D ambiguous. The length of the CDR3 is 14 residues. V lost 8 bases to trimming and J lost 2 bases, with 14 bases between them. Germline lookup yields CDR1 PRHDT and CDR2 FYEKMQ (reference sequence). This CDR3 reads CASGGRLITDTQYF. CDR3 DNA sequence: TGTGCCAGCGGTGGCCGGCTCATCACAGATACGCAGTATTTT. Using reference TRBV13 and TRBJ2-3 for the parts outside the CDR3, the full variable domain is AAGVIQSPRHLIKEKRETATLKCYPIPRHDTVYWYQQGPGQDPQFLISFYEKMQSDKGSIPDRFSAQQFSDYHSELNMSSLELGDSALYFCASGGRLITDTQYFGPGTRLTVL.

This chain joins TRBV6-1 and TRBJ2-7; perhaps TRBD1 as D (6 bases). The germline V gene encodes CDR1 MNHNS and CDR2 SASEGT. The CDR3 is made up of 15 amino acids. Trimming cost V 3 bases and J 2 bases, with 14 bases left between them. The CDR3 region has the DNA TGTGCCAGCAGTGAGGGGGCAGCTGCACCCTACGAGCAGTACTTC. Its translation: CASSEGAAAPYEQYF.

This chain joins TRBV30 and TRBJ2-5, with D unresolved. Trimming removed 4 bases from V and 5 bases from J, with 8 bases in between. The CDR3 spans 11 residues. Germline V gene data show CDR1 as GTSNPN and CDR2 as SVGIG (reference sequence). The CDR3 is CAWNEMETQYF. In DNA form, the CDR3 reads TGTGCCTGGAACGAGATGGAGACCCAGTACTTC.

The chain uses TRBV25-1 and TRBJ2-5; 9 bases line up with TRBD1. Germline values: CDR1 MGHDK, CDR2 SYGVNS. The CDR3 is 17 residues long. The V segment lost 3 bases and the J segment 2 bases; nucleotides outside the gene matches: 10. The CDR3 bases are TGTGCCAGCAGTGAGGACAGGGGCCTAGTCAAGCAAGAGACCCAGTACTTC. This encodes CASSEDRGLVKQETQYF.

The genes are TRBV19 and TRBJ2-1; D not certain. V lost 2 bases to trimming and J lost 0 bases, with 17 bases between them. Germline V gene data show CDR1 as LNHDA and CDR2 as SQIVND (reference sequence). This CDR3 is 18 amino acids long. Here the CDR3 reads CASSIRSSTVSSYNEQFF. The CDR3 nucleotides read TGTGCCAGTAGTATAAGGAGTTCGACGGTGAGCTCCTACAATGAGCAGTTCTTC.

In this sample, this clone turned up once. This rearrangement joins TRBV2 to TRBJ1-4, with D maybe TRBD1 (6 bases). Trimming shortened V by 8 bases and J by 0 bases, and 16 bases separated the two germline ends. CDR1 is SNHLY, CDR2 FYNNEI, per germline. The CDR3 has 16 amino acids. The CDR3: CASLKGVLPTNEKLFF. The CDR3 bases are TGTGCCAGCCTTAAGGGGGTTCTCCCAACTAATGAAAAACTGTTTTTT.

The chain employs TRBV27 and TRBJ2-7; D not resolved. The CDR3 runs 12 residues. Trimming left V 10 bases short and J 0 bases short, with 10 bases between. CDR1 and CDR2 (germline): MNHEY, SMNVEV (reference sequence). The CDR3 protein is CATGPGSYEQYF. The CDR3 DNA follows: TGTGCCACCGGACCAGGCTCCTACGAGCAGTACTTC.

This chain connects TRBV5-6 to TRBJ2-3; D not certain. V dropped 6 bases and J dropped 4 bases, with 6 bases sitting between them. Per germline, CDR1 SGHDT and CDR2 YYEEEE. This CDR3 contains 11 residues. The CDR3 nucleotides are TGTGCCAGCACCTCGTCAGATACGCAGTATTTT. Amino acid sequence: CASTSSDTQYF.

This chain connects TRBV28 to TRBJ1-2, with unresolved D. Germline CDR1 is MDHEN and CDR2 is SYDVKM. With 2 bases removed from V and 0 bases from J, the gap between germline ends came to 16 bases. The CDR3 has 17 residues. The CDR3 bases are TGTGCCAGCAGTTTAGTCTTAACGACCACGTCTAACTATGGCTACACCTTC. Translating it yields CASSLVLTTTSNYGYTF.

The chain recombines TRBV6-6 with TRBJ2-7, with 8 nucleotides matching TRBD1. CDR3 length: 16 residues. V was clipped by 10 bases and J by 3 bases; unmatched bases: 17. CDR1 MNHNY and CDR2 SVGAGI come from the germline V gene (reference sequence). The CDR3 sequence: CATKGLQGVTFYEQYF. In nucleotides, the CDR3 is TGTGCCACCAAGGGGCTACAGGGGGTCACCTTCTACGAGCAGTACTTC.

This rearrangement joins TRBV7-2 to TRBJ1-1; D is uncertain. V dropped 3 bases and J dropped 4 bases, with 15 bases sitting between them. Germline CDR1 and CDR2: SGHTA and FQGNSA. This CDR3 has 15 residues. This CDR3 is CASSLGPGSFTEAFF. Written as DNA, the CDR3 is TGTGCCAGCAGCTTGGGTCCGGGGAGTTTCACTGAAGCTTTCTTT.